This T cell receptor (beta chain) derives from a study of blood T cell repertoires in COVID-19. At the level of the study: The recovered donors of Cohort 3 showed two negative PCRs, clearance, or symptom resolution. In each case, the material was cDNA or gDNA derived from T cells, B-cell-depleted T cells, or PBMCs. The United States, Italy and Spain provided the acute and convalescent COVID-19 samples.

This clone occurred a few times. J gave up 6 bases and V 4 bases, and 3 bases lay outside the gene matches. CDR1 SGHRS and CDR2 YFSETQ come from the germline V gene. CDR3 size: 14 residues. The cohort comprised adults aged about 18 to 89 years residing in approximately 25 US areas. The repertoire was sequenced with immunoSEQ multiplex PCR; TCRdb's copy has only in-frame clones and lacks some. The table has under 200,000 clones, 79% seen once. The sample comprised PBMCs or T cells enriched from blood (not recorded which). This TCR came from a woman in her seventies in a cohort exposed to, infected with or recovered from COVID-19 (not recorded which). The chain recombines TRBV5-1 with TRBJ1-5, with TRBD1 matching over 11 bases. The CDR3 protein is CASSEGQGGQPQHF. The CDR3 DNA sequence: TGCGCCAGCAGCGAGGGACAGGGGGGTCAGCCCCAGCATTTT.